Following are 26 T cell receptor beta chains from one sample sequenced in a study of blood T cell repertoires in COVID-19. Generated by immunoSEQ multiplex PCR, the TCRdb table keeps only in-frame clones and is missing some. The sample records about 210,000 clones, around 88% being singletons. What was sequenced was peripheral blood. The origin of the receptors is a man between 45 and 60 years old with active or convalescent COVID-19.

In its sample, this clone was seen once. This chain links TRBV7-9 with TRBJ1-1, with TRBD1 identical over 7 bases. Germline V gene sequence: CDR1 SEHNR, CDR2 FQNEAQ (reference sequence). The CDR3 runs to 14 residues. V shed 4 bases, J shed 2 bases, and the junction held 4 bases outside the gene matches. CDR3 bases: TGTGCCAGCAGCTCGGGACAGAAAAACACTGAAGCTTTCTTT. Amino acids: CASSSGQKNTEAFF. Full variable domain (remainder filled in from reference TRBV7-9 and TRBJ1-1): DTGVSQNPRHKITKRGQNVTFRCDPISEHNRLYWYRQTLGQGPEFLTYFQNEAQLEKSRLLSDRFSAERPKGSFSTLEIQRTEQGDSAMYLCASSSGQKNTEAFFGQGTRLTVV.

This clone appeared a few times. The gene calls are TRBV19 and TRBJ1-1; D is perhaps TRBD1 (5 bases). The V gene lost 3 bases and the J gene lost 4 bases, with 15 bases spanning the gap. The CDR3 sequence is 15 residues long. The germline CDR1 and CDR2 sequences are LNHDA and SQIVND (reference sequence). CDR3 amino acids: CASSMGGARSTEAFF. CDR3 bases: TGTGCCAGTAGTATGGGAGGGGCGAGGAGCACTGAAGCTTTCTTT.

The V gene is TRBV4-1, the J gene TRBJ1-5; possibly TRBD1 for D (5 bases). With 2 bases removed from V and 6 bases from J, the gap between germline ends came to 11 bases. CDR1 and CDR2 (germline): MGHRA, YSYEKL. The CDR3 has 14 amino acids. CDR3 coding DNA: TGCGCCAGCAGCCAACTCAGGGTTAGTCAGCCCCAGCATTTT. Its protein product is CASSQLRVSQPQHF.

The rearrangement joins TRBV6-6 to TRBJ2-3; 9 bases agree with TRBD2. CDR3 length equals 15 residues. V lost 2 bases, J lost 1 base, and 1 base stayed unmatched. CDR1 is MNHNY and CDR2 is SVGAGI in the germline V gene (reference sequence). The CDR3 here is CASSYGGGGTDTQYF. The CDR3 nucleotides read TGTGCCAGCAGTTACGGCGGGGGGGGCACAGATACGCAGTATTTT.

The chain combines TRBV5-1 with TRBJ2-5; perhaps TRBD1 as D (5 bases). This CDR3 contains 15 residues. V was pared by 3 bases and J by 2 bases, with 14 bases between. Germline lookup yields CDR1 SGHRS and CDR2 YFSETQ. The CDR3 protein is CASSYYRAGQETQYF. The CDR3 DNA reads TGCGCCAGCAGCTACTATAGGGCAGGGCAAGAGACCCAGTACTTC.

The rearrangement joins TRBV7-9 to TRBJ1-2; D possibly corresponds to TRBD1 (5 bases). V shed 0 bases and J shed 3 bases, with 17 bases lying between them. Germline loops: CDR1 SEHNR, CDR2 FQNEAQ (reference sequence). The CDR3 runs 17 residues. The CDR3 DNA reads TGTGCCAGCAGCTTAGCGGCGGGTGTCGGGGGGGACTATGGCTACACCTTC. Amino acid sequence: CASSLAAGVGGDYGYTF.

The chain links TRBV5-1 to TRBJ1-1, with D perhaps TRBD1 (6 bases). The length of the CDR3 is 16 residues. Germline CDR1 SGHRS, CDR2 YFSETQ. V lost 3 bases and J 0 bases, leaving 15 bases between the germline ends. The CDR3 here is CASSWGNRVMNTEAFF. DNA for the CDR3: TGCGCCAGCAGCTGGGGAAACAGGGTCATGAACACTGAAGCTTTCTTT.

This chain links TRBV7-9 with TRBJ1-3, with D possibly being TRBD1 (5 bases). V shed 2 bases and J shed 3 bases, with 14 bases lying between them. The CDR3 length is 16 residues. The germline V gene encodes CDR1 SEHNR and CDR2 FQNEAQ (reference sequence). This chain's CDR3 is CASSLLPRVDGNTIYF. DNA of the CDR3: TGTGCCAGCAGCTTATTGCCCAGGGTGGATGGAAACACCATATATTTT.

The chain carries TRBV28 and TRBJ2-5, with 10 bases that match TRBD1. V shed 4 bases, J shed 6 bases, and the junction held 5 bases outside the gene matches. CDR3 length: 14 residues. Germline loops: CDR1 MDHEN, CDR2 SYDVKM. CDR3 sequence reads: CASSSGQGRKTQYF. Here the CDR3 DNA reads TGTGCCAGCAGTTCGGGACAGGGGAGAAAGACCCAGTACTTC.

This rearrangement joins TRBV7-2 to TRBJ1-1; D gene uncertain. Germline V gene sequence: CDR1 SGHTA, CDR2 FQGNSA. CDR3 length: 13 residues. V was trimmed by 5 bases and J by 1 base, leaving 8 bases between them. CDR3 bases: TGTGCCAGCAGCGAGGGAGGGAACACTGAAGCTTTCTTT. Encoded protein: CASSEGGNTEAFF.

The V gene is TRBV10-3, the J gene TRBJ1-1, with D perhaps TRBD1 (5 bases). The V end was cut by 0 bases, the J end by 10 bases, with 12 bases between. The CDR3 is 13 amino acids. Germline assignment: CDR1 ENHRY and CDR2 SYGVKD. CDR3 amino acids: CAISESARVTAFF. The CDR3 nucleotides read TGTGCCATCAGTGAGTCTGCCAGGGTAACAGCTTTCTTT.

Here the CDR3 DNA reads TGTGCCAGCAGCCCCCTCGGGGGGAATGAAAAACTGTTTTTT. Translated: CASSPLGGNEKLFF. The genes are TRBV9 and TRBJ1-4; D may be TRBD1 (5 bases). Trimming pared 4 bases from V and 5 bases from J, leaving 12 bases between. From germline, CDR1 is SGDLS and CDR2 YYNGEE. The CDR3 consists of 14 residues.

This clone was counted a few times. The rearrangement links TRBV7-9 to TRBJ1-1; D is ambiguous. The CDR3 sequence is 12 residues long. The V gene lost 5 bases and the J gene lost 8 bases, with 12 bases spanning the gap. Germline CDR1 and CDR2: SEHNR and FQNEAQ (reference sequence). CDR3 sequence reads: CASSRIQSEAFF. Here the CDR3 DNA reads TGTGCCAGCAGCCGCATACAGAGCGAAGCTTTCTTT.

The chain carries TRBV10-2 and TRBJ1-5, with D unresolved. Germline CDR1 reads WSHSY; CDR2 reads SAAADI. This CDR3 has 13 amino acids. V was clipped by 7 bases and J by 6 bases, with 13 bases between them. CDR3 protein: CASTIASGQPQHF. The CDR3 DNA reads TGCGCCAGCACGATCGCATCCGGTCAGCCCCAGCATTTT.

The gene calls are TRBV5-1 and TRBJ1-6; TRBD1 is a possible D gene (5 bases). This CDR3 has 15 amino acids. Germline CDR1 is SGHRS and CDR2 is YFSETQ. The V end lost 0 bases, the J end lost 10 bases, and 14 bases lay between the germline ends. The CDR3 spells CASSLEAQGNSPLHF. The CDR3, as DNA: TGCGCCAGCAGCTTGGAGGCCCAGGGTAACTCACCCCTCCACTTT.

The chain uses TRBV10-2 and TRBJ2-6; possible D gene TRBD1, 6 bases. Looked up from germline, CDR1 is WSHSY and CDR2 is SAAADI. V lost 1 base to trimming and J lost 0 bases, with 16 bases between them. The CDR3 is 19 amino acids. The CDR3 DNA reads as TGCGCCAGCAGTGAGTGGCCGGTCAGGGGTCTCTCTGGGGCCAACGTCCTGACTTTC. It specifies CASSEWPVRGLSGANVLTF.

The rearrangement joins TRBV3-1 (or the pseudogene TRBV3-2) to TRBJ1-6, with 8 bases fitting TRBD1. The V gene end was trimmed by 4 bases and the J gene end by 10 bases; junction bases not matched to a gene: 6. CDR1 is LGHDT, CDR2 YNNKEL, per germline (reference sequence). This CDR3 is 14 amino acids long. The CDR3 loop reads CASSPQGERSPLHF. CDR3 in DNA: TGTGCCAGCAGCCCACAGGGGGAAAGATCACCCCTCCACTTT.

The rearrangement joins TRBV19 to TRBJ2-7, with 10 bases matching TRBD2. CDR1 is LNHDA and CDR2 is SQIVND in the germline V gene (reference sequence). The CDR3 has 14 residues. Unmatched junction bases numbered 6, after V lost 4 bases and J lost 6 bases. CDR3 residues: CASSRAGGSFEQYF. CDR3 DNA: TGTGCCAGTAGTAGAGCGGGAGGGAGTTTCGAGCAGTACTTC. The full variable domain, rest sourced from reference TRBV19 and TRBJ2-7, is DGGITQSPKYLFRKEGQNVTLSCEQNLNHDAMYWYRQDPGQGLRLIYYSQIVNDFQKGDIAEGYSVSREKKESFPLTVTSAQKNPTAFYLCASSRAGGSFEQYFGPGTRLTVT.

The chain employs TRBV3-1 (or the pseudogene TRBV3-2) and TRBJ1-6; the match to TRBD1 covers 7 bases. The CDR3 covers 13 residues. CDR1 is LGHDT and CDR2 is YNNKEL in the germline V gene (reference sequence). Trimming cost V 4 bases and J 8 bases; bases outside gene matches: 2. The CDR3 nucleotides are TGTGCCAGCAGCCGGGACAGAGATTCACCCCTCCACTTT. It specifies CASSRDRDSPLHF.

Here the CDR3 reads CASSAPVRTSGGYNEQFF. The CDR3 nucleotides read TGTGCCAGCAGCGCACCAGTGAGGACTAGCGGGGGCTACAATGAGCAGTTCTTC. This chain uses TRBV9 with TRBJ2-1, with 13 nucleotides matching TRBD2. V was pared by 3 bases and J by 3 bases, with 9 bases of the junction left unmatched. Germline assignment: CDR1 SGDLS and CDR2 YYNGEE. The CDR3 loop spans 18 amino acids.

The chain recombines TRBV30 with TRBJ2-3; 16 bases fit TRBD2. The CDR3 loop spans 17 amino acids. Per the germline V gene, CDR1 is GTSNPN and CDR2 is SVGIG (reference sequence). V dropped 5 bases and J dropped 5; count of bases not matched to a gene: 10. DNA for the CDR3: TGTGCCTGGGACGGGACTAGCGGGGGGGCCCTTGGAGATACGCAGTATTTT. The encoded protein is CAWDGTSGGALGDTQYF.

The V gene is TRBV5-1, the J gene TRBJ1-4, with 7 bases fitting TRBD1. J lost 5 bases, V lost 3 bases, and 4 bases had no gene match. Germline V gives CDR1 SGHRS, CDR2 YFSETQ. The CDR3 runs to 14 residues. The CDR3 is CASSWGQNNEKLFF. In DNA form, the CDR3 reads TGCGCCAGCAGCTGGGGACAGAACAATGAAAAACTGTTTTTT.

The chain links TRBV5-1 to TRBJ1-3; D is unresolved. Germline loops: CDR1 SGHRS, CDR2 YFSETQ. The germline V and J ends were trimmed by 2 bases and 0 bases, with 6 bases remaining between them. CDR3 length equals 14 residues. The CDR3 DNA reads as TGCGCCAGCAGCTTAGGCGGCTCTGGAAACACCATATATTTT. It translates to CASSLGGSGNTIYF.

V usage is TRBV7-6 and J usage is TRBJ2-5, with 7 bases fitting TRBD1. CDR1 SGHVS and CDR2 FNYEAQ come from the germline V gene. This CDR3 has 14 residues. With V trimmed by 5 bases and J by 4 bases, 7 bases remained unmatched. CDR3 protein: CASSQRAGGETQYF. Written as DNA, the CDR3 is TGTGCCAGCAGCCAACGAGCAGGGGGAGAGACCCAGTACTTC.

The chain recombines TRBV18 with TRBJ1-3; 8 positions match TRBD1. Germline assignment: CDR1 KGHSH and CDR2 LQKENI. The CDR3 sequence is 17 residues long. The V segment lost 2 bases and the J segment 0 bases; nucleotides outside the gene matches: 6. CDR3: CASSPGTGKISGNTIYF. As DNA, the CDR3 is TGTGCCAGCTCACCAGGGACAGGAAAGATCTCTGGAAACACCATATATTTT.

The chain recombines TRBV6-4 with TRBJ1-1; D gene ambiguous. This CDR3 contains 16 residues. CDR1 and CDR2 (germline): MRHNA, SNTAGT. Trimming stripped 9 bases from V and 1 base from J, with 21 bases between. The CDR3 DNA reads as TGTGCCAGTCGGTGTTGGAGAACGGAGTCGAACACTGAAGCTTTCTTT. Translated, it gives CASRCWRTESNTEAFF.